The entry below describes one TCR beta chain. The target of this receptor is not known. Within one base of it there is no much larger clone, and no base qualities were kept. This was a case-control study nested in a cohort of healthcare workers in London, UK, who had nasopharyngeal swab PCR tests and blood samples taken every week. Healthcare workers were enrolled in the week of the UK lockdown, from 23 to 31 March 2020, and were followed every week for up to roughly 16 weeks. The sample is drawn from a study of early T cells in non-severe SARS-CoV-2 infection (TCRdb year 2021). Study-level background: TCR sequencing used bulk RNA from unsorted whole blood, so alpha and beta chains could not be paired. The paper as a whole reports these results and caveats: VDJdb matching was skewed toward anti-spike CD8 responses and likely underestimated virus-specific expansions, missing private and CD4 specificities.

From the cysteine through the phenylalanine, the CDR3 covers 14 amino acids. Just CDR3 DNA is preserved here, 42 bases in frame from base 1. After removal of 5 bases from V and 4 bases from J, the junction retains 5 bases not matched to a gene. CDR1 is given as DFQATT and CDR2 as SNEGSKA, both from the germline V gene (reference sequence). To prepare the library, 5' RACE was applied. Instrument used: NextSeq 500. Unique molecular identifiers were attached to individual cDNA molecules in the TCR library protocol so that sequencing error and PCR bias could be corrected. Both TCR alpha and beta chains were sequenced, and tight co-correlation was observed between alpha and beta sequence abundances in each sample. As for the authors' bioinformatics: Decombinator V4 was used to annotate TCR sequences for V gene, J gene and CDR3. TCRs were defined as expanded if a significant change between any two time points was detected under a Poisson model with p below 0.0001. TCR abundances were normalised to the total number of TCRs sequenced in each sample and reported as counts per million. MAIT TCRs were defined by TRAV1-2 paired with TRAJ12, TRAJ20 or TRAJ33, and iNKT TCRs by TRAV10 paired with TRAJ18. VDJdb, accessed 1 November 2021, was searched for CMV, EBV and SARS-CoV-2 annotated TCRs, with TCRs annotated for multiple antigens excluded. TCRdb reprocessed the public reads (quality trimming at Q25 with fastp, clone calling with MiXCR) and kept in-frame beta chains. CDR3 protein duplicates are merged, each entry listing the most common genes and DNA. Here the V and J calls rest on TCRdb's processing, not on the authors' analysis. Counted in this sample were 75,000 to 90,000 distinct CDR3 sequences; over 10% of them appeared once. The top ten hold about 1% of the sample.

The receptor chain draws on TRBV20-1 and TRBJ2-1, and 10 junction bases match TRBD2. The sequenced sample was whole blood. This TCR was recovered from an adult who was a healthcare worker with PCR-confirmed SARS-CoV-2 infection or an uninfected control (not recorded which). CDR3 protein: CSARGLAEYNEQFF. The DNA is as follows: TGCAGTGCTCGCGGACTAGCGGAATACAATGAGCAGTTCTTC.